These T cell receptor beta chains were read from a single sample in a study of blood T cells in healthy people across ages. MiXCR was run by TCRdb on the 5' RACE reads, yielding one entry per CDR3 protein. Of a few hundred thousand distinct CDR3 sequences listed, about 25% are singletons. Input material: blood. The receptors here all came from a woman aged 65 to 85 in good health. Both conserved end residues are part of each CDR3. The D gene is left open where the match is weak. The listing skips clone size in some rows; elsewhere it reads once, few, many or a size class.

TGTGCCAGCAGTTTACCCGGGGCGGTTGGCTACACCTTC,CASSLPGAVGYTF,TRBJ1-2,NA,NA,TRBV12-3/TRBV12-4
TGCAGCCTCCTCAGGGGACGGGGAGAGACCCAGTACTTC,CSLLRGRGETQYF,TRBJ2-5,NA,many,TRBV29-1
TGTGCCACCAGCAGCGGACAGGGTTATGGGGGCTACACCTTC,CATSSGQGYGGYTF,TRBJ1-2,TRBD1,few,TRBV15
TGTGCCAGCAGCCCTACAGGGTTTGCCCACAATGAGCAGTTCTTC,CASSPTGFAHNEQFF,TRBJ2-1,NA,NA,TRBV7-3
TGCGCCAGCAGCCAGAGAAGAAATGAAAAACTGTTTTTT,CASSQRRNEKLFF,TRBJ1-4,NA,few,TRBV4-3
TGCGCCAGCAGTATCGGTCTAATGAACACTGAAGCTTTCTTT,CASSIGLMNTEAFF,TRBJ1-1,NA,NA,TRBV5-1
TGCAGTGCTTCCGCACCCTACAGGGGCGGCTATCAGCCCCAGCATTTT,CSASAPYRGGYQPQHF,TRBJ1-5,TRBD1,NA,TRBV20-1
TGCAGTGCTAGGGGAGGGACGGGGTATGGCTACACCTTC,CSARGGTGYGYTF,TRBJ1-2,NA,many,TRBV20-1
TGTGCCAGCATAGTCGGGGGTAAACGCAATGAGCAGTTCTTC,CASIVGGKRNEQFF,TRBJ2-1,NA,few,TRBV6-2/TRBV6-3
TGTGCCAGCAGCTTATGGTCTCCTGGGGAGACCCAGTACTTC,CASSLWSPGETQYF,TRBJ2-5,NA,NA,TRBV7-2
TGCAGCGGATACTCTGGAAACACCATATATTTT,CSGYSGNTIYF,TRBJ1-3,NA,NA,TRBV29-1
TGTGCCAGCAGCTTATCCGTTGACTATGGCTACACCTTC,CASSLSVDYGYTF,TRBJ1-2,NA,many,TRBV7-9
TGTGCCAGCAGTTCGGACCGACACAGCTCCTATAATTCACCCCTCCACTTT,CASSSDRHSSYNSPLHF,TRBJ1-6,NA,NA,TRBV2
TGTGCCACGACAGGACTAGTGCCTCTCGAGCAGTACTTC,CATTGLVPLEQYF,TRBJ2-7,NA,NA,TRBV19
TGTGCCAGCAGCCTGGACAGGGCAAACGAGCAGTACTTC,CASSLDRANEQYF,TRBJ2-7,TRBD1,few,TRBV7-2
TGCAGTGCTAGGGGGGAGAACTATGGCTACACCTTC,CSARGENYGYTF,TRBJ1-2,NA,NA,TRBV20-1
TGTGCCAGCAGCCAAGAGACCGACGGGGCCGGGGAGCTGTTTTTT,CASSQETDGAGELFF,TRBJ2-2,NA,NA,TRBV3-1
TGTGCCATCAGTGAATACTCCACTGAAGCTTTCTTT,CAISEYSTEAFF,TRBJ1-1,NA,NA,TRBV10-3
TGTGCCAGCAGCAAGGGGGGACGCCCCGACGAGCAGTACTTC,CASSKGGRPDEQYF,TRBJ2-7,NA,NA,TRBV5-6
TGTGCCAGCGGTCCCCAGGGAACACCCCTCCACTTT,CASGPQGTPLHF,TRBJ1-6,NA,NA,TRBV2
TGTGCCAGCAGTTTACACACTCCGGGGGGTTATTCCGACTACGAGCAGTACTTC,CASSLHTPGGYSDYEQYF,TRBJ2-7,TRBD2,NA,TRBV27
TGTGCCAGCAGTTTAAATCAGGATCAGCCCCAGCATTTT,CASSLNQDQPQHF,TRBJ1-5,NA,NA,TRBV12-3/TRBV12-4
TGTGCCAGCAGCTCTGGCGGCAAGAACACCGGGGAGCTGTTTTTT,CASSSGGKNTGELFF,TRBJ2-2,NA,few,TRBV5-6
TGTGCCTGGGGGCTGAACACTGAAGCTTTCTTT,CAWGLNTEAFF,TRBJ1-1,NA,NA,TRBV30
TGCGCCAGCAGCGGCGGACATACAACTAATGAAAAACTGTTTTTT,CASSGGHTTNEKLFF,TRBJ1-4,NA,NA,TRBV5-1
TGTGCCAGCAGTTACAGCGGTGTCGCCAGGGGCTTTTACGAGCAGTACTTC,CASSYSGVARGFYEQYF,TRBJ2-7,NA,NA,TRBV6-5
TGTGCCAGCAGCCTTCGAAGGGGCACTGAAGCTTTCTTT,CASSLRRGTEAFF,TRBJ1-1,NA,many,TRBV6-5
TGTGCCACCAGTGATCCGAGCTTAGGTAACATTCAGTACTTC,CATSDPSLGNIQYF,TRBJ2-4,NA,NA,TRBV24-1
TGCAGTGCTAGAGAAAACGGACAGGGTGAAGTCGGGGAGCTGTTTTTT,CSARENGQGEVGELFF,TRBJ2-2,TRBD1,few,TRBV20-1
TGTGCCAGCACTGGGGACACTTCGAACACTGAAGCTTTCTTT,CASTGDTSNTEAFF,TRBJ1-1,NA,NA,TRBV12-3/TRBV12-4
TGTGCCAGCAGCTCCGGACTAGCGGACCAAGAGACCCAGTACTTC,CASSSGLADQETQYF,TRBJ2-5,TRBD2,NA,TRBV7-9
TGTGCCAGCAGTTTCGGGGGGCTAGAACGAGGGCAGTACTTC,CASSFGGLERGQYF,TRBJ2-7,NA,NA,TRBV28
TGTGCCAGCAGTGAACGGAAGATTGCAACTAATGAAAAACTGTTTTTT,CASSERKIATNEKLFF,TRBJ1-4,NA,NA,TRBV2
TGTGCCAGCAGTTACGGGGACAGCGCGTTCTACGAGCAGTACTTC,CASSYGDSAFYEQYF,TRBJ2-7,TRBD1,few,TRBV6-2/TRBV6-3
TGTGCCAGCAGCGTAGACGTCAGCGGGGGCCGTCAAGAGACCCAGTACTTC,CASSVDVSGGRQETQYF,TRBJ2-5,TRBD2,few,TRBV9
TGTGCCAGTAGTCCGAGCCTACAGGCCGGGGAGCTGTTTTTT,CASSPSLQAGELFF,TRBJ2-2,NA,few,TRBV19
TGTGCCAGCAGCTTTAACCGGCTAGCTTCTATTGAGCAGTTCTTC,CASSFNRLASIEQFF,TRBJ2-1,NA,NA,TRBV7-2
TGCAGCGTATGGACTAGCGGGACCAGAAACACGGACAATGAGCAGTTCTTC,CSVWTSGTRNTDNEQFF,TRBJ2-1,TRBD2,NA,TRBV29-1
TGCAGTGCTAGTTCGGTGGCTCTCAGATCCCGCGAGACCCAGTACTTC,CSASSVALRSRETQYF,TRBJ2-5,NA,few,TRBV20-1
TGTGCTAGCAGAGTTGCTAGCACAGATACGCAGTATTTT,CASRVASTDTQYF,TRBJ2-3,NA,NA,TRBV12-5
TGCAGCGTTTACCACTACGAGCAGTACTTC,CSVYHYEQYF,TRBJ2-7,NA,few,TRBV29-1
TGTGCCAGCAGTTACGAGACTAGCATCGTCGGGGAGCTGTTTTTT,CASSYETSIVGELFF,TRBJ2-2,TRBD2,NA,TRBV6-2/TRBV6-3
TGCGCCAGCAGCCAAGACGGAGGGACTAGCACAGATACGCAGTATTTT,CASSQDGGTSTDTQYF,TRBJ2-3,NA,NA,TRBV4-3
NA,CASSVGPGTQSF,TRBJ2-5,NA,NA,TRBV9
TGTGCCAGCAGTTTTGCAGGGTACCCCTACGAGCAGTACTTC,CASSFAGYPYEQYF,TRBJ2-7,NA,NA,TRBV28
TGTGCCAGCAGCCCAGGGGTTTTGGGGGCTAGTGAAGCTTTCTTT,CASSPGVLGASEAFF,TRBJ1-1,NA,NA,TRBV7-3
TGCAGCGTCCGGGAGAATCAAGAGACCCAGTACTTC,CSVRENQETQYF,TRBJ2-5,NA,few,TRBV29-1
TGTGCCAGCAGCCTCTCCGGGACTAGCGTCCAAGCTGAGCAGTTCTTC,CASSLSGTSVQAEQFF,TRBJ2-1,TRBD2,few,TRBV7-2
TGTGCCAGCAGCTTCGACAGGGGCTCCTACAATGAGCAGTTCTTC,CASSFDRGSYNEQFF,TRBJ2-1,TRBD1,few,TRBV7-3